A single sample gave rise to the 22 T cell receptor beta chains below, sequenced in a study of CD8 T cells in ankylosing spondylitis. TCRdb passed the 5' RACE reads through MiXCR, listing each CDR3 protein once. Of 250,000 to 350,000 distinct CDR3 sequences in the sample, 15% to 25% were seen once. The sample taken for sequencing was blood, either unsorted or a sorted T cell fraction (not recorded which). The receptor set was obtained from a male donor with ankylosing spondylitis or in good health (not recorded which).

This clonotype was seen more than once but under ten times. The chain carries TRBV15 and TRBJ2-7; no reliable D call. With 0 bases removed from V and 5 bases from J, the gap between germline ends came to 11 bases. The V gene's germline CDR1 is LNHNV and CDR2 YYDKDF (reference sequence). The CDR3 length is 14 residues. The CDR3 reads CATSRDLGFNEQYV. The CDR3 DNA reads as TGTGCCACCAGCAGAGATTTGGGGTTCAACGAGCAGTACGTC.

The chain links TRBV27 to TRBJ1-2, with D perhaps TRBD1 (5 bases). Per the germline V gene, CDR1 is MNHEY and CDR2 is SMNVEV (reference sequence). The V and J ends lost 5 bases and 0 bases respectively, with 16 bases between them. The CDR3 contains 16 residues. The CDR3 nucleotides read TGTGCCAGCAGTCCCTCGGGGACTTCCCCTAACTATGGCTACACCTTC. Amino acids: CASSPSGTSPNYGYTF.

This clonotype was observed a handful of times. V usage is TRBV29-1 and J usage is TRBJ2-2; unclear D gene. The CDR3 length is 13 residues. Trimming stripped 7 bases from V and 4 bases from J, with 13 bases between. Germline CDR1 is SQVTM and CDR2 is ANQGSEA. DNA of the CDR3: TGCAGCGCCGATTCAGAGTCCACCGGGGAGCTGTTTTTT. It yields the protein CSADSESTGELFF.

The table lists this clonotype with a few counts. The rearrangement joins TRBV7-2 to TRBJ2-3; the match to TRBD2 covers 7 bases. Trimming cost V 4 bases and J 4 bases; bases outside gene matches: 8. CDR1 and CDR2 from the germline V gene are SGHTA and FQGNSA. The CDR3 runs to 15 residues. The CDR3 DNA sequence: TGTGCCAGCAGCTACAGCGGGATGATTGCAGATACGCAGTATTTT. Translated: CASSYSGMIADTQYF.

This clonotype was detected only a few times. The genes are TRBV12-3 or TRBV12-4 and TRBJ2-1; D might be TRBD2 (5 bases). This CDR3 spans 15 amino acids. Trimming took off 7 bases at V and 9 bases at J, with 22 bases between the two ends. CDR3 DNA sequence: TGTGCCAGCACCCTCGCCAGGCCTAGCTCCGGTGAGCAGTTCTTC. It encodes CASTLARPSSGEQFF.

This clonotype came up many times. The V call is TRBV6-1, the J call TRBJ1-1; D is undetermined. CDR1 and CDR2 (germline): MNHNS, SASEGT. V was shortened by 5 bases and J by 1 base, with 11 bases between the two germline ends. The CDR3 length is 14 residues. The CDR3 here is CASSRRNWNTEAFF. As DNA, the CDR3 is TGTGCCAGCAGTAGGAGAAATTGGAACACTGAAGCTTTCTTT.

This clonotype was found many times. The chain is built from TRBV10-3 and TRBJ2-1; TRBD1 agrees at 7 bases. Looked up from germline, CDR1 is ENHRY and CDR2 is SYGVKD. The CDR3 totals 11 residues. After removal of 2 bases from V and 13 bases from J, the junction contained 2 bases not matched to a gene. The CDR3 DNA follows: TGTGCCATCAGTGAGACAGGGGCTCAGTTCTTC. It encodes CAISETGAQFF.

This chain connects TRBV3-1 to TRBJ2-5, with D possibly being TRBD1 or TRBD2 (5 bases each). The germline V gene encodes CDR1 LGHDT and CDR2 YNNKEL (reference sequence). The CDR3 has 15 residues. With 4 bases removed from V and 4 bases from J, the gap between germline ends came to 16 bases. CDR3 bases: TGTGCCAGCAGCCTCGGGGCTAGGCATGGAGAGACCCAGTACTTC. Amino acid sequence: CASSLGARHGETQYF.

This clonotype was found many times. V and J are TRBV6-5 and TRBJ2-5; D not resolved. This CDR3 contains 14 residues. CDR1 MNHEY and CDR2 SVGAGI come from the germline V gene. Trimming left V 4 bases short and J 5 bases short, with 14 bases between. The CDR3 loop is CASSCSDSWETQYF. Written as DNA, the CDR3 is TGTGCCAGCAGTTGCTCGGATAGCTGGGAGACCCAGTACTTC.

The chain links TRBV7-9 to TRBJ2-2; 7 bases are shared with TRBD2. V shed 8 bases, J shed 4 bases, and the junction held 4 bases outside the gene matches. Germline CDR1 reads SEHNR; CDR2 reads FQNEAQ (reference sequence). The CDR3 length is 13 residues. CDR3 sequence reads: CASEPSGTGELFF. CDR3 DNA: TGTGCCAGCGAGCCTAGCGGCACCGGGGAGCTGTTTTTT.

V is TRBV20-1 and J is TRBJ2-5; TRBD2 agrees at 12 bases. This CDR3 comprises 15 residues. After removal of 6 bases from V and 9 bases from J, the junction contained 14 bases not matched to a gene. The germline V gene encodes CDR1 DFQATT and CDR2 SNEGSKA (reference sequence). The CDR3 loop is CSAPSKTSGGVSQYF. CDR3 nucleotides: TGCAGTGCCCCTTCGAAGACTAGCGGGGGAGTGTCCCAGTACTTC.

The chain uses TRBV12-3 or TRBV12-4 and TRBJ2-5; no clear D gene. CDR3 length: 13 residues. Trimming took off 7 bases at V and 9 bases at J, with 18 bases between the two ends. CDR3 residues: CASNQGIARAQYF. CDR3 bases: TGTGCCAGCAACCAAGGGATTGCTCGGGCCCAGTACTTC.

This clonotype was seen repeatedly, ten times or more. The V and J genes are TRBV5-1 and TRBJ1-1; 10 bases match TRBD1. V lost 1 base to trimming and J lost 5 bases; unmatched junction nucleotides: 8. From germline, CDR1 is SGHRS and CDR2 YFSETQ. The CDR3 totals 16 residues. In DNA, the CDR3 is TGCGCCAGCAGCTTGATTGACAGGGGGCGCGGGACTGAAGCTTTCTTT. The encoded protein is CASSLIDRGRGTEAFF.

V usage is TRBV20-1 and J usage is TRBJ2-1; the D gene is possibly TRBD1 (6 bases). This CDR3 is built from 15 residues. Per germline, CDR1 DFQATT and CDR2 SNEGSKA (reference sequence). Trimming removed 0 bases from V and 6 bases from J, with 15 bases in between. The CDR3 DNA reads as TGCAGTGCTAGAGATGGACAGAGGGTATTCAATGAGCAGTTCTTC. It encodes CSARDGQRVFNEQFF.

In this sample, this clonotype turned up a few times. The chain employs TRBV7-4 and TRBJ2-4; the match to TRBD1 covers 9 bases. The CDR3 is 19 amino acids. Trimming took 1 base from V and 5 from J; bases not matched to a gene: 15. Germline CDR1 SGHVT, CDR2 SQSDAQ. Here the CDR3 reads CASSLDGVGQGFPQNIQYF. CDR3 in DNA: TGTGCCAGCAGCTTAGATGGGGTGGGACAGGGCTTCCCCCAAAACATTCAGTACTTC.

This clonotype turned up a few times. The chain recombines TRBV5-1 with TRBJ1-5; 7 positions match TRBD1. CDR3 size: 14 residues. The V and J ends lost 2 bases and 2 bases, in that order; junction bases with no gene match: 1. Germline CDR1 is SGHRS and CDR2 is YFSETQ. CDR3: CASSFTGGNQPQHF. CDR3 bases: TGCGCCAGCAGCTTTACAGGGGGCAATCAGCCCCAGCATTTT.

The chain has TRBV20-1 and TRBJ1-1; D perhaps matches TRBD1 (5 bases). The ends were cut back, 0 bases at V and 10 bases at J, with 18 bases in the middle. This CDR3 region has 14 residues. Germline CDR1 is DFQATT and CDR2 is SNEGSKA (reference sequence). The CDR3 here is CSARDPGRQGGAFF. The CDR3 DNA reads TGCAGTGCTAGAGATCCAGGACGGCAGGGAGGAGCTTTCTTT.

The genes are TRBV6-2 or TRBV6-3 and TRBJ2-7; TRBD2 aligns across 9 bases. The junction had 5 bases not matched to a gene; V was cut back by 7 bases and J by 4 bases. The CDR3 loop spans 13 amino acids. The germline gives CDR1 MNHEY, CDR2 SVGEGT. CDR3 region: CASTTSGSYEQYV. In DNA form, the CDR3 reads TGTGCCAGCACCACTAGCGGGTCTTACGAGCAGTACGTC.

This clonotype was seen only a few times. The J gene is TRBJ2-3, the V gene TRBV25-1; the match to TRBD2 covers 7 bases. The ends lost 7 bases at V and 4 bases at J; junction bases unmatched: 11. Germline loops: CDR1 MGHDK, CDR2 SYGVNS. The CDR3 contains 15 residues. The CDR3 DNA follows: TGTGCCAGCACAAGAGGGGAGGGAAAGGCAGATACGCAGTATTTT. This translates into CASTRGEGKADTQYF.

This clonotype has only a few counts. V usage is TRBV12-3 or TRBV12-4 and J usage is TRBJ1-1, with 9 bases identical to TRBD1. This CDR3 has 13 residues. The trim removed 6 bases at V and 5 bases at J, leaving 4 bases unmatched. The CDR3, as DNA: TGTGCCAGCAGCACAGGGGGCAGGACTGAAGCTTTCTTT. Translation: CASSTGGRTEAFF.

The rearrangement uses TRBV7-2 and TRBJ1-5; 8 bases match TRBD1. CDR1 SGHTA and CDR2 FQGNSA come from the germline V gene. This CDR3 region has 16 residues. J was trimmed by 7 bases and V by 4 bases; bases with no gene match: 12. CDR3 sequence reads: CASSSTFGQGGQPQHF. CDR3 coding DNA: TGTGCCAGCAGCTCGACTTTCGGACAGGGCGGGCAGCCCCAGCATTTT.

This clonotype was seen repeatedly, ten times or more. J is TRBJ1-2 and V is TRBV12-3 or TRBV12-4, with a weak D call TRBD1 (6 bases). The V gene lost 8 bases and the J gene lost 1 base, with 8 bases spanning the gap. This CDR3 has 12 amino acids. The CDR3 region is CASGGLNYGYTF. CDR3 bases: TGTGCCAGCGGGGGGCTTAACTATGGCTACACCTTC.